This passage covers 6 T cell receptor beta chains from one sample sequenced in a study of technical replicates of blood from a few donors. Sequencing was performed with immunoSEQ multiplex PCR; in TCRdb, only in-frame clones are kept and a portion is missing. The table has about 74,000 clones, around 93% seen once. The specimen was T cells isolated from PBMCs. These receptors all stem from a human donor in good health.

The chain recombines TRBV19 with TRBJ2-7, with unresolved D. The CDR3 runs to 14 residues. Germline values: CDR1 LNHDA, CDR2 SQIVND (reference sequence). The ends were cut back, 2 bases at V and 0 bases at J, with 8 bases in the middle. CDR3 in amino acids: CASSITFPSYEQYF. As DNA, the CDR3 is TGTGCCAGTAGTATAACTTTCCCCTCCTACGAGCAGTACTTC.

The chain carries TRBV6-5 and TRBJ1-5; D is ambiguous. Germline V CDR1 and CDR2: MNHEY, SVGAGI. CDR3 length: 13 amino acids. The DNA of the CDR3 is TGTGCTTCAAAGTCGGGTTTACATCAGCCCCAGCATTTT. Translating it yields CASKSGLHQPQHF.

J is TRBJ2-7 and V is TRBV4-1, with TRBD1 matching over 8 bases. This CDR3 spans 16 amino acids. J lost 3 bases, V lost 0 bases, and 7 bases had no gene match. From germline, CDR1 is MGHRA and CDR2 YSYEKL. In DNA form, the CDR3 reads TGCGCCAGCAGCCAAGATACCCTACAGGGGGACTACGAGCAGTACTTC. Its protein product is CASSQDTLQGDYEQYF.

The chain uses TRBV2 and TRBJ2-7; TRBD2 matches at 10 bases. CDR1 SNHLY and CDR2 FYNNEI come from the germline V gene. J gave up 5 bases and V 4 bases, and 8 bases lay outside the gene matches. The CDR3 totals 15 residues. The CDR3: CASSVVASGSHEQYF. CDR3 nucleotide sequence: TGTGCCAGCAGTGTTGTGGCTAGCGGGAGCCACGAGCAGTACTTC.

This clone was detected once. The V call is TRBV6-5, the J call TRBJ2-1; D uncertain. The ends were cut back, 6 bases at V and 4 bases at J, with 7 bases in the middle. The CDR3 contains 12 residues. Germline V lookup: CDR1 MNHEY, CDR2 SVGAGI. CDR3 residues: CASSPGYNEQFF. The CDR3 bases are TGTGCCAGCAGCCCCGGGTACAATGAGCAGTTCTTC.

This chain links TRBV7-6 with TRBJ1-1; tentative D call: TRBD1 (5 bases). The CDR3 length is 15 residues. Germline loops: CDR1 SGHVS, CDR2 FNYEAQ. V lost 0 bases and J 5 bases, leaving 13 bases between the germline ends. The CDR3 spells CASSLAVGRGTEAFF. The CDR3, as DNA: TGTGCCAGCAGCTTAGCTGTGGGGCGGGGGACTGAAGCTTTCTTT.